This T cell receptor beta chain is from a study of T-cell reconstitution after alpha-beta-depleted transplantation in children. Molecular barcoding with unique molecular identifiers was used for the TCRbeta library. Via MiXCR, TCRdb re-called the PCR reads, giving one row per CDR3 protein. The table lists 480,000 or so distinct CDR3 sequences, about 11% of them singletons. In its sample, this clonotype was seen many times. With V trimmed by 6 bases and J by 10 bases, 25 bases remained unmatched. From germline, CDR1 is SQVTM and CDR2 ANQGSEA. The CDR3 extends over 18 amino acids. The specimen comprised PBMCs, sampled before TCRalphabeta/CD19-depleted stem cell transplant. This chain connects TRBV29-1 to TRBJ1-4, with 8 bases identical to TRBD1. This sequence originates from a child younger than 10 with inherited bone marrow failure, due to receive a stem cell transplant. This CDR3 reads CSVMAGGQDSRAGGKLFF. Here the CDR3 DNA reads TGCAGCGTCATGGCAGGGGGACAGGACTCCCGTGCCGGAGGAAAACTGTTTTTT.